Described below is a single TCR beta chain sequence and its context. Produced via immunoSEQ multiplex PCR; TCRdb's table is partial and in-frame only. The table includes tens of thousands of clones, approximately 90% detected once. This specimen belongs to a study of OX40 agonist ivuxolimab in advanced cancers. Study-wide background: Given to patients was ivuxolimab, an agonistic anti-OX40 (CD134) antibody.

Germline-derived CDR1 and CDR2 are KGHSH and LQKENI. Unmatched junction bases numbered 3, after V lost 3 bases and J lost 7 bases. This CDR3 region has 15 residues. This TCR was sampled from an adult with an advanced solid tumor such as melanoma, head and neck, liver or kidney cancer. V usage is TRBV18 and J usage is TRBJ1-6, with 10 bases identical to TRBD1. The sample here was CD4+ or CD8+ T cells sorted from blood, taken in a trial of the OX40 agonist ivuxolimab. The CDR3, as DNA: TGTGCCAGCTCACCGGGACAGGGGATAAATTCACCCCTCCACTTT. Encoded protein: CASSPGQGINSPLHF.